The entry that follows covers one T cell receptor beta chain sequence. This entry comes from a study of shared clonotypes between healthy human individuals. Original processing methods: ImmunoSEQ output held junction-only sequences without quality scores, so filtering differed. Sequencing was performed with immunoSEQ multiplex PCR; in TCRdb, only in-frame clones are kept and a portion is missing. V, J and clone size derive from that table, while D and trimming were established from the DNA sequence. The sample yields about 320,000 clones, roughly 91% seen once. Trimming removed 4 bases at V and 5 bases at J, with 16 bases between. The CDR3 length is 15 residues. The germline V gene encodes CDR1 LGHNA and CDR2 YNFKEQ.

This clonotype was sampled from a man between 18 and 29 years old in good health. Sequencing was carried out using memory CD8+ T cells sorted from blood. Specified subset: CD45RO+ cells pooled with CCR7-negative TemRA cells. This chain joins TRBV4-2 and TRBJ2-3, with D maybe TRBD2 (5 bases). This CDR3 is CASSPIGRGVDTQYF. DNA for the CDR3: TGTGCCAGCAGCCCAATTGGTCGGGGAGTAGATACGCAGTATTTT.